This T cell receptor (beta chain) was profiled in a study of patients and donors after allogeneic stem cell transplantation (dated by TCRdb to 2020 to 2021). As regards this clonotype: Its antigen target is currently unknown. There are no base qualities to consult, and no much larger clone falls within one base.

The library was prepared using RT-PCR. The instrument was a NextSeq 550. The public reads were quality trimmed at Q25 with fastp and then assembled into clones with MiXCR by TCRdb, keeping productive beta chains. Rows are combined by CDR3 protein, so each entry shows the most common genes and DNA. The sample includes 390,000 or so distinct CDR3 sequences, with 16% observed a single time. The ten largest clonotypes hold 7% to 7.5% of the sample. The germline V gene provides CDR1 SNHLY and CDR2 FYNNEI. The CDR3 sequence holds 15 residues, the cysteine and phenylalanine included. This entry keeps only the CDR3 DNA: 45 bases, framed from base 1. V loses 7 bases at its end and J loses 5 bases; junction bases beyond the gene matches: 10.

The chain employs TRBV2 and TRBJ2-1; a stretch of 8 junction bases matches TRBD2. This receptor was taken from a human donor who was either an allogeneic HSCT recipient or a stem cell or donor lymphocyte infusion donor (not recorded which). It is not recorded whose cells these are; they may come from a transplant donor. Sequencing input: blood, either unsorted or a sorted T cell fraction (not recorded which). At the DNA level, the sequence is TGTGCCAGCACCAGAGCCCCGGGGGGGGACAATGAGCAGTTCTTC. This gives the protein CASTRAPGGDNEQFF.